The table lists the clone carrying this T cell receptor beta chain with a few counts. The antigen is not known. TCRdb re-derived calls from the RT-PCR reads in MiXCR, one entry per CDR3 protein. Of hundreds of thousands of distinct CDR3 sequences listed, 12% were seen once; the top ten hold roughly 10%. The record originates from a study of response to subunit inactivated influenza vaccine. Overall study findings and caveats: With each seasonal influenza vaccination, the authors suggested, few new T cells are recruited.

The CDR3 is 16 amino acids. V was cut by 0 bases and J by 3 bases, with 15 bases left in between. Germline V CDR1 and CDR2: DFQATT, SNEGSKA (reference sequence). Sample: PBMCs from blood, taken on the day of vaccination. J is TRBJ2-1 and V is TRBV20-1; D not certain. The source of this sequence is a man in his fifties who received an inactivated influenza vaccine. The CDR3: CSARDRSRSRYNEQFF. The CDR3 DNA sequence: TGCAGTGCTAGAGATCGGTCCCGGTCCCGCTACAATGAGCAGTTCTTC.